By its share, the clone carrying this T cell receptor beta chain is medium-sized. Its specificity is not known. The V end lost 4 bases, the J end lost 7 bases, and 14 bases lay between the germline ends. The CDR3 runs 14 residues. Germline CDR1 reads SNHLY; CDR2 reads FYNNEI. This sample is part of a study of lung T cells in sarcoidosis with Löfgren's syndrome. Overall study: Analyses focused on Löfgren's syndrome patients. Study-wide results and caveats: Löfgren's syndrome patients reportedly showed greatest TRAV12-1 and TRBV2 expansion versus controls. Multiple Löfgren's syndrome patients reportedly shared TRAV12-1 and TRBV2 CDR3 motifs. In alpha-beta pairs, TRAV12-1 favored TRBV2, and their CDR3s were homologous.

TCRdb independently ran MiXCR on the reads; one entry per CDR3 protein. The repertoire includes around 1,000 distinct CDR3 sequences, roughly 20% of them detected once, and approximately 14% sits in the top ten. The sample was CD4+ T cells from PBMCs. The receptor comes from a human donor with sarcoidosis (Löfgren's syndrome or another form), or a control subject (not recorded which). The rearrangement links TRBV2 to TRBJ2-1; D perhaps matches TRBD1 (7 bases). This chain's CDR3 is CASSVYAGGNEQFF. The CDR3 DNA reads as TGTGCCAGCAGTGTTTATGCAGGGGGGAATGAGCAGTTCTTC.